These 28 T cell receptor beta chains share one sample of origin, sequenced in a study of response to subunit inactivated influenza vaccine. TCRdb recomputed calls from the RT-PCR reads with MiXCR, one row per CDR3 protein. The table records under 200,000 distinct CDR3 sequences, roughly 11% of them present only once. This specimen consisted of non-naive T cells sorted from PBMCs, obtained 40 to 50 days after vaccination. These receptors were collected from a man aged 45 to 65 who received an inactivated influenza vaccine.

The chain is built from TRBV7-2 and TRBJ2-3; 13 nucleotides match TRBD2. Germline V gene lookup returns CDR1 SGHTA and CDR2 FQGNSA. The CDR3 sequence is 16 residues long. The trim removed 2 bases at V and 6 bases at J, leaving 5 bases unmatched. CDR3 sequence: CASSLTSGGAFDTQYF. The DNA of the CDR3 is TGTGCCAGCAGCTTAACTAGCGGGGGGGCCTTCGATACGCAGTATTTT.

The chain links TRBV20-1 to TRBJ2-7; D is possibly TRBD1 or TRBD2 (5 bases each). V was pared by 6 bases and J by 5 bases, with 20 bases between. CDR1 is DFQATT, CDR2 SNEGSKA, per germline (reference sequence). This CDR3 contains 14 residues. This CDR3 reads CSAPGWQGVNEQYF. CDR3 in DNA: TGCAGTGCCCCTGGGTGGCAGGGAGTAAACGAGCAGTACTTC.

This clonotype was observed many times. CDR3: CSAIMGTNEKLFF. The CDR3, as DNA: TGCAGTGCTATTATGGGGACTAATGAAAAACTGTTTTTT. The J gene is TRBJ1-4, the V gene TRBV20-1; D is uncertain. V was cut by 4 bases and J by 2 bases, with 8 bases left in between. Germline V gene data show CDR1 as DFQATT and CDR2 as SNEGSKA (reference sequence). The CDR3 length is 13 residues.

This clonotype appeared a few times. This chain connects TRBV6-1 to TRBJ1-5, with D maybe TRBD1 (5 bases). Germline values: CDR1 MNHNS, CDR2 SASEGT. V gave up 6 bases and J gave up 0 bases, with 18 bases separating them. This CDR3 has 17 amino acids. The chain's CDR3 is CASSVPWGRDSNQPQHF. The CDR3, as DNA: TGTGCCAGCAGCGTCCCATGGGGCAGGGATAGCAATCAGCCCCAGCATTTT.

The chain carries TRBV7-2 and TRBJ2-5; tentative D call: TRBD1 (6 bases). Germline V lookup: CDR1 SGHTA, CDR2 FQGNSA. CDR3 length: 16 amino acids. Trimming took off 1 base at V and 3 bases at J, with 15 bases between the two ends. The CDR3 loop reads CASSLEWSAGEETQYF. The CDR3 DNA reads TGTGCCAGCAGCTTAGAGTGGTCTGCAGGGGAAGAGACCCAGTACTTC.

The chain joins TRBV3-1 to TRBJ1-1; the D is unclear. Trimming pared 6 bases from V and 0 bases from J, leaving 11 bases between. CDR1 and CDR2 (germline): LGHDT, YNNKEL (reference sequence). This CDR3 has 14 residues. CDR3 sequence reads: CASSPGNMNTEAFF. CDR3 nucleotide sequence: TGTGCCAGCAGTCCCGGGAATATGAACACTGAAGCTTTCTTT.

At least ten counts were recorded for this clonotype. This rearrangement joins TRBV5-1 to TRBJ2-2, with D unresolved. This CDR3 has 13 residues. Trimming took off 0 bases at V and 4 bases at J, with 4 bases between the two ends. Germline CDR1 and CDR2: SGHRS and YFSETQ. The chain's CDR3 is CASSLAPTGELFF. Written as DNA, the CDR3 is TGCGCCAGCAGCTTGGCGCCCACCGGGGAGCTGTTTTTT.

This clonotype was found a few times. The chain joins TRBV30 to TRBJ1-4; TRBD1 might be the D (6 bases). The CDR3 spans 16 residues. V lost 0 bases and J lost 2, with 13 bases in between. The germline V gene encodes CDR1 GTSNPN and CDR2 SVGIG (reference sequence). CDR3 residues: CAWSVPGAGTNEKLFF. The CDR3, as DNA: TGTGCCTGGAGTGTACCGGGGGCCGGGACTAATGAAAAACTGTTTTTT.

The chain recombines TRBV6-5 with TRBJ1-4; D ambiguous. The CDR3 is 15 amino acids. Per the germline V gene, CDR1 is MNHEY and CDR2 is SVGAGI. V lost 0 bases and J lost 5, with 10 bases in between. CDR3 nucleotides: TGTGCCAGCAGTTACTCGATACTGCGCAATGAAAAACTGTTTTTT. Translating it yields CASSYSILRNEKLFF.

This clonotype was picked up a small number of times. The CDR3 nucleotides read TGCAGCGTTGGAGGGATCGAAAATCACTACGAGCAGTACTTC. Protein product: CSVGGIENHYEQYF. The chain is built from TRBV29-1 and TRBJ2-7, with a weak D call TRBD2 (5 bases). The CDR3 spans 14 residues. V gave up 4 bases and J gave up 3 bases, with 16 bases separating them. Germline assignment: CDR1 SQVTM and CDR2 ANQGSEA.

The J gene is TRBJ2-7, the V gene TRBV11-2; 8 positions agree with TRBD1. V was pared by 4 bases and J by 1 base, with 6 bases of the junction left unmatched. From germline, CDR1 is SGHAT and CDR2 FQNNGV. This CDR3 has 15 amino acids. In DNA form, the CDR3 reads TGTGCCAGCAGCTCCCTACAGGGGGTATCCTACGAGCAGTACTTC. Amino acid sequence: CASSSLQGVSYEQYF.

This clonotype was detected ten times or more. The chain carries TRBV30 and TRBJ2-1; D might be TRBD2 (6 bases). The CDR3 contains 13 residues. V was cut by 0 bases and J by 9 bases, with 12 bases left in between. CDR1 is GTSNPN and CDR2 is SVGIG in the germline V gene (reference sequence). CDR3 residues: CAWSVRGLSEQFF. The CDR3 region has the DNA TGTGCCTGGAGTGTAAGGGGACTCAGTGAGCAGTTCTTC.

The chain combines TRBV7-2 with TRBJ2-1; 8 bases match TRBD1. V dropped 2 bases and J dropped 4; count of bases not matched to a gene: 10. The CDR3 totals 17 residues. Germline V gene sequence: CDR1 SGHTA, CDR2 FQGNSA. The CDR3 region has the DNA TGTGCCAGCAGCTTAAGTAGTCAGGGGGCGGGATACAATGAGCAGTTCTTC. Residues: CASSLSSQGAGYNEQFF.

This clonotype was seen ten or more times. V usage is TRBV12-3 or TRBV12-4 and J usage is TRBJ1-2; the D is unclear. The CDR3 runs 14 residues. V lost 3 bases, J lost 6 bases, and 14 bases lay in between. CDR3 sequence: CASSFSEGINGYTF. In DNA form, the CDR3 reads TGTGCCAGCAGTTTCTCAGAGGGAATAAATGGCTACACCTTC.

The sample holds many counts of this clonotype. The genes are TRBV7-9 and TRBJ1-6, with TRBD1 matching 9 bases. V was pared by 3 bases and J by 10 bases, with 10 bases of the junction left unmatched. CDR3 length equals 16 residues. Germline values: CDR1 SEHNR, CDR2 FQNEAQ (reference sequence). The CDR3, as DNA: TGTGCCAGCAGCTTTTTATTGAGGACAGGGGAATCACCCCTCCACTTT. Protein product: CASSFLLRTGESPLHF.

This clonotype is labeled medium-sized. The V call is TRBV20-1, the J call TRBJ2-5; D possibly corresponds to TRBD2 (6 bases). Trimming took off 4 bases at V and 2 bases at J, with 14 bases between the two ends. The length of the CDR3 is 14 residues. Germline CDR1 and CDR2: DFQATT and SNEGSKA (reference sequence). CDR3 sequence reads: CSATQAGQQETQYF. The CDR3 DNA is TGCAGTGCTACCCAAGCGGGCCAGCAAGAGACCCAGTACTTC.

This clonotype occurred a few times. CDR3 residues: CASSRSPGVGDTQYF. The CDR3 nucleotides read TGTGCCAGCAGCCGGTCCCCAGGGGTTGGAGATACGCAGTATTTT. This chain joins TRBV7-2 and TRBJ2-3, with D possibly matching TRBD1 (6 bases). The CDR3 loop spans 15 amino acids. V gave up 5 bases and J gave up 5 bases, with 17 bases separating them. CDR1 is SGHTA and CDR2 is FQGNSA in the germline V gene.

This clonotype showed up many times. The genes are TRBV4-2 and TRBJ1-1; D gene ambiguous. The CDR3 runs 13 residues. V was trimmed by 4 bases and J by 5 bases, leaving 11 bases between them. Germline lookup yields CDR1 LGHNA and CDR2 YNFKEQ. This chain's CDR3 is CASSPMRETEAFF. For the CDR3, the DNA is TGTGCCAGCAGCCCCATGAGGGAAACTGAAGCTTTCTTT.

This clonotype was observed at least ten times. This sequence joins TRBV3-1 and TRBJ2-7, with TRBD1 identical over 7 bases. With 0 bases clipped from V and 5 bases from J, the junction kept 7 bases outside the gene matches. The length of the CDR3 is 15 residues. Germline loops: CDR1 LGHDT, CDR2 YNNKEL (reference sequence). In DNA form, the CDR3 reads TGTGCCAGCAGCCAAGATATAACAGGGGCGGACGAGCAGTACTTC. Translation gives CASSQDITGADEQYF.

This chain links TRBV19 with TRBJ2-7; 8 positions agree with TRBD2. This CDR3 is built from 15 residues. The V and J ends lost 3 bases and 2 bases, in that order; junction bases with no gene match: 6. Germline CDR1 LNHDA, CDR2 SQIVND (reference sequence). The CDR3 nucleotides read TGTGCCAGTAGTATTCATCCGGGAGGGCCCTACGAGCAGTACTTC. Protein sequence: CASSIHPGGPYEQYF.

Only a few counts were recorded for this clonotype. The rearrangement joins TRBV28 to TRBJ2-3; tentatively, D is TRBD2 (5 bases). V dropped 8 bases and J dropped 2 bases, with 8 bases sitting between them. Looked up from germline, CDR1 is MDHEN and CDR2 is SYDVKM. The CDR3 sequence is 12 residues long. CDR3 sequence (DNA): TGTGCCAGCCTTGGACTCACAGATACGCAGTATTTT. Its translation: CASLGLTDTQYF. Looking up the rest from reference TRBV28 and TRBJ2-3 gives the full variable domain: DVKVTQSSRYLVKRTGEKVFLECVQDMDHENMFWYRQDPGLGLRLIYFSYDVKMKEKGDIPEGYSVSREKKERFSLILESASTNQTSMYLCASLGLTDTQYFGPGTRLTVL.

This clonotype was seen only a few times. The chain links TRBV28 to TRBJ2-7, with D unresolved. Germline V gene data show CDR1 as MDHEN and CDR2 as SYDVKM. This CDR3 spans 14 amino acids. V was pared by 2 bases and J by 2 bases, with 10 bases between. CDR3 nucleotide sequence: TGTGCCAGCAGTTTAATGCGCACCACCTACGAGCAGTACTTC. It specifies CASSLMRTTYEQYF.

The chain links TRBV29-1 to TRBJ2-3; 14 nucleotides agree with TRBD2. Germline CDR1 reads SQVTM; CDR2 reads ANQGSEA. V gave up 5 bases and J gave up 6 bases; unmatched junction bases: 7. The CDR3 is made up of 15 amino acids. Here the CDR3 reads CSVRSGTSGGDTQYF. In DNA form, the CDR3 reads TGCAGCGTTCGTTCCGGGACTAGCGGGGGCGATACGCAGTATTTT.

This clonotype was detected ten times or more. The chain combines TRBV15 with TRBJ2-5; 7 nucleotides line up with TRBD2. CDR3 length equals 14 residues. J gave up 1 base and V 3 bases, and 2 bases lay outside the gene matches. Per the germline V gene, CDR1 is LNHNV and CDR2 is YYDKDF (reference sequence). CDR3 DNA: TGTGCCACCAGCAGCGCGGGAGTCCAAGAGACCCAGTACTTC. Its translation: CATSSAGVQETQYF.

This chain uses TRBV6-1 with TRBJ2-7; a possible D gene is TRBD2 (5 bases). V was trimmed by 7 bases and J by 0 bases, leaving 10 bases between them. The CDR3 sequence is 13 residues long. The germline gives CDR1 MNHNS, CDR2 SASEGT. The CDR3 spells CASINGNSYEQYF. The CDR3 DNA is TGTGCCAGCATCAACGGGAACTCCTACGAGCAGTACTTC.

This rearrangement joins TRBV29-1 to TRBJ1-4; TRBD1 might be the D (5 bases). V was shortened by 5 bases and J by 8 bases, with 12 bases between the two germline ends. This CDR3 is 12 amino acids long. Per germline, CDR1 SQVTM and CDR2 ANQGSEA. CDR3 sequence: CSVLGREEKLFF. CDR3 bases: TGCAGCGTTCTGGGCAGGGAGGAAAAACTGTTTTTT. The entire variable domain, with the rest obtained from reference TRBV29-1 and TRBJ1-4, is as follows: SAVISQKPSRDICQRGTSLTIQCQVDSQVTMMFWYRQQPGQSLTLIATANQGSEATYESGFVIDKFPISRPNLTFSTLTVSNMSPEDSSIYLCSVLGREEKLFFGSGTQLSVL.

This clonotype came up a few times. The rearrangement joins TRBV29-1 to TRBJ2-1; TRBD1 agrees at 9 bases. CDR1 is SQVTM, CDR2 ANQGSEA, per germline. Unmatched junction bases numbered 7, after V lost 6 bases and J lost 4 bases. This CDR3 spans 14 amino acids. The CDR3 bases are TGCAGCGTGAGGGGACAGGGTCAATACAATGAGCAGTTCTTC. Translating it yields CSVRGQGQYNEQFF.

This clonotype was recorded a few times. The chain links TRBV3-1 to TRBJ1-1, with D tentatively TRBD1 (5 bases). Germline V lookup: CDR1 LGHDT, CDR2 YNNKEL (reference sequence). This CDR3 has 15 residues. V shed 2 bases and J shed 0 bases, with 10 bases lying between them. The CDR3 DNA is TGTGCCAGCAGCCAAAGAGGGGAGGTGAACACTGAAGCTTTCTTT. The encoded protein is CASSQRGEVNTEAFF.